This entry lists 4 T cell receptor beta chains sequenced from one sample in a study of shared clonotypes between healthy human individuals. Sequencing was performed with immunoSEQ multiplex PCR; in TCRdb, only in-frame clones are kept and a portion is missing. The sample lists about 450,000 clones; around 79% were seen once. The sequencing sample was made of PBMCs. The receptor set was obtained from a woman aged 40-49 years in good health. Some clones in this sample may be carry-over from other donors' samples.

The chain carries TRBV4-1 and TRBJ2-1; 13 bases match TRBD2. Looked up from germline, CDR1 is MGHRA and CDR2 is YSYEKL. V was pared by 4 bases and J by 9 bases, with 12 bases of the junction left unmatched. This CDR3 comprises 17 residues. CDR3 nucleotide sequence: TGCGCCAGCAGCCGAACCCTACTAGCGGGAGGGCGATTTGAGCAGTTCTTC. This translates into CASSRTLLAGGRFEQFF.

The genes are TRBV2 and TRBJ2-6; no clear D gene. The germline gives CDR1 SNHLY, CDR2 FYNNEI. The CDR3 has 13 residues. Trimming removed 6 bases from V and 3 bases from J, with 6 bases in between. CDR3 nucleotide sequence: TGTGCCAGCAGGAGTGATGGGGCCAACGTCCTGACTTTC. Protein: CASRSDGANVLTF.

The CDR3 coding sequence is TGTGCCAGCACAGCGACTCGAGCAACTAATGAAAAACTGTTTTTT. It codes for CASTATRATNEKLFF. The genes are TRBV6-1 and TRBJ1-4; no clear D. The germline CDR1 and CDR2 sequences are MNHNS and SASEGT. This CDR3 has 15 amino acids. The V gene lost 7 bases and the J gene lost 0 bases, with 12 bases spanning the gap.

This clone was recorded only once. This chain uses TRBV30 with TRBJ2-5; 12 bases fit TRBD2. With V trimmed by 3 bases and J by 6 bases, 8 bases remained unmatched. The CDR3 loop spans 15 amino acids. The germline V gene has CDR1 GTSNPN and CDR2 SVGIG (reference sequence). CDR3 residues: CAWRETSGSPKTQYF. CDR3 DNA: TGTGCCTGGAGAGAGACTAGCGGGAGTCCGAAGACCCAGTACTTC.